This T cell receptor beta chain emerged from a study of cytomegalovirus exposure and HLA in healthy donors. With regard to this clone: Antigen: not known.

This table comes from immunoSEQ multiplex PCR, and its TCRdb copy is limited to in-frame clones, with some not included. The repertoire holds roughly 240,000 clones, 85% to 90% seen once, with 2.6% in the top ten. Study-wide points: A classifier reportedly called cytomegalovirus status with high sensitivity and specificity.

The germline gives CDR1 SGHRS, CDR2 YFSETQ. This CDR3 has 16 amino acids. J gave up 4 bases and V 6 bases, and 11 bases lay outside the gene matches. This sequence originates from a man aged 18 to 30 in good health and CMV-seronegative. The chain couples TRBV5-1 to TRBJ2-3; 10 bases fit TRBD1. Input material: PBMCs. The CDR3 here is CASKGQGTPWADTQYF. The CDR3 DNA is TGCGCCAGCAAGGGACAGGGGACACCTTGGGCAGATACGCAGTATTTT.